A selection of T cell receptor beta chains follows, all from one sample in a study of glioma-infiltrating T cells after dendritic cell vaccination. The protocol was immunoSEQ multiplex PCR, while the TCRdb copy is restricted to in-frame clones and leaves out a portion. The profile shows 90,000 to 110,000 clones, almost 90% of them singletons. Sequencing used blood, obtained after dendritic cell vaccination. Source of these receptors: a human donor with glioblastoma. The CDR3 runs from the conserved cysteine through the conserved F or W. D genes are given only for firm matches. The size entry is marked missing in some rows and otherwise reads once, few, many or a size class.

size	V	J	D	CDR3	DNA
.	TRBV15	TRBJ1-3	TRBD1	CATRKNGQAGNTIYF	TGTGCCACCAGGAAAAACGGACAGGCTGGAAACACCATATATTTT
.	TRBV27	TRBJ2-3	TRBD2	CASSWAGDPTDTQYF	TGTGCCAGCAGTTGGGCGGGGGACCCCACAGATACGCAGTATTTT
once	TRBV11-2	TRBJ2-7	.	CASSLAIGGSYEQYF	TGTGCCAGCAGCTTAGCTATCGGGGGATCCTACGAGCAGTACTTC
.	TRBV11-3	TRBJ2-7	TRBD1	CASSHPRDRGVEQYF	TGTGCCAGCAGCCATCCCCGGGACAGGGGGGTCGAGCAGTACTTC
.	TRBV10-3	TRBJ2-1	.	CAISGAVSSYNEQFF	TGTGCCATCAGTGGAGCGGTGAGCTCCTACAATGAGCAGTTCTTC
.	TRBV2	TRBJ2-6	.	CASSQVSGANVLTF	TGTGCCAGCAGCCAGGTCTCTGGGGCCAACGTCCTGACTTTC
.	TRBV19	TRBJ2-3	TRBD2	CASSTSGLAGGTSTDTQYF	TGTGCCAGTAGTACGTCGGGACTAGCGGGGGGGACTAGCACAGATACGCAGTATTTT
once	TRBV7-3	TRBJ2-7	.	CASSQGPQGGEQYF	TGTGCCAGCAGTCAGGGTCCTCAAGGCGGCGAGCAGTACTTC
.	TRBV4-1	TRBJ2-2	TRBD2	CASSLFGGAGTGELFF	TGCGCCAGCAGCCTTTTCGGGGGGGCGGGCACCGGGGAGCTGTTTTTT
.	TRBV19	TRBJ1-6	TRBD1	CASRADRVPNSPLHF	TGTGCCAGTAGGGCGGACAGGGTCCCGAATTCACCCCTCCACTTT
once	TRBV14	TRBJ2-7	.	CASSQEPGSYEQYF	TGTGCCAGCAGCCAAGAGCCAGGGTCCTACGAGCAGTACTTC
.	TRBV7-9	TRBJ2-2	TRBD2	CASSQGLTNAGELFF	TGTGCCAGCAGCCAGGGACTAACGAACGCCGGGGAGCTGTTTTTT
.	TRBV7-8	TRBJ2-7	.	CASSFRNYEQYF	TGTGCCAGCAGCTTCAGGAACTACGAGCAGTACTTC